This paragraph covers one TCR beta chain sequence. Its cognate antigen is unknown. The data are from a study of cytomegalovirus exposure and HLA in healthy donors. Measured with immunoSEQ multiplex PCR; TCRdb has only the in-frame clones, and not every one. Seen here are roughly 310,000 clones, 88% observed once, and the top ten hold approximately 0.96%. Whole-study findings and limits: One later analysis, an examination of the 90 to 150 validation repertoires, found that first-cohort TCR clusters tended to co-occur in them. The classifier reportedly diagnosed cytomegalovirus status with high sensitivity and specificity.

Donors came from a validation cohort of over a hundred subjects, distinct from the first 666-subject cohort. Sample: PBMCs. The sequence derives from a man aged 30 to 39 in good health and CMV-seronegative.

CDR3 bases: TGCGCCAGCAGCCAAGAGTTCCGGGACTTCCAAGAGACCCAGTACTTC. Protein sequence: CASSQEFRDFQETQYF. V usage is TRBV4-3 and J usage is TRBJ2-5; a weak D match, TRBD2 (6 bases). Germline V CDR1 and CDR2: LGHNA, YSLEER. Trimming took 0 bases from V and 1 from J, leaving 12 bases between them. There are 16 residues in the CDR3.